This T cell receptor beta chain was sequenced during a study of monozygotic twins with inflammatory bowel disease (dated 2019 in TCRdb). Some background on the complete study: The complete study included 28 monozygotic twin pairs: 19 IBD-discordant Danish pairs and nine German pairs, of which four were IBD-concordant and five were IBD-discordant. Disease-associated traits were sought mainly through comparisons between IBD patients and their genetically identical healthy co-twins within discordant pairs. Each individual had, on average, about 151 000 unique TCRalpha sequences and 181 000 unique TCRbeta sequences available for analysis.

From each donor, a roughly 2.4 ml peripheral blood sample was collected into PAXgene tubes and kept at -80 degrees C. Without T cell sorting, total RNA was isolated from whole blood using the PAXgene blood miRNA kit on an automated QIAcube. Peripheral blood from monozygotic twin pairs who were concordant or discordant for inflammatory bowel disease underwent deep TCRalpha and TCRbeta repertoire profiling using unique molecular barcoding. Smoking habits were recorded for all twin pairs, and individuals were classified as current, former or never smokers. The receptor library was made with 5' RACE. For each TCR library, 3,500 to 4,000 ng of total RNA was used. cDNA was synthesized with SMARTScribe reverse transcriptase in eight separate reactions per sample. During cDNA synthesis, unique molecular identifiers containing a 6-nucleotide sample barcode were introduced by template switching. TCRalpha and TCRbeta cDNA was amplified in two nested PCRs of approximately 16 and 10 cycles, and bead purification was carried out after each PCR. Before amplification, the cDNA was both treated with uracil DNA-glycosylase and purified with the QIAquick PCR purification kit. The second PCR added Illumina TruSeq-compatible adapters along with sample-specific barcodes. TapeStation and Qubit were used to check library quality and concentration, and 4 to 6.5 ng of each library went into the pool. Pooled libraries were sequenced on an Illumina HiSeq2500 single-index Rapid Run with 2 x 100 bp reads and custom sequencing primers. In the source study's methods: MiGEC version 1.2.6 was used for UMI-based consensus assembly to correct PCR and sequencing errors. MiXCR version 2.1.1 was used for V(D)J alignment, clonotype assembly and CDR3 extraction. Normalisation of gene usage, clonotype sharing and MAIT/NKT TCR abundance was achieved by analysing the top 1000, 10 000 and 20 000 clonotypes per sample. Diversity was computed as the inverse Simpson index with the vegan R package after downsampling to 27 000 UMIs. Paired Mann-Whitney U tests were applied to discordant twin pairs, with Benjamini-Hochberg correction for multiple testing. TCRdb reprocessed the reads; each CDR3 protein sequence makes one entry, and DNA is unavailable. TCRdb's processing, not the study's, gives the V and J calls here. The record for this sample contains fewer than 550,000 distinct CDR3 sequences. 2.4% of the sample comes from the top ten.

Broad study findings and their caveats: Because patients were on differing immunosuppressive treatments, the repertoires may have picked up extra background noise and inter-individual variability. No single strong signal or clonotype linked to IBD turned up in the results, so the idea that one exists was not supported. The analysis was unable to tell different T cell subtypes apart. TCRbeta repertoire diversity, by inverse Simpson index, was decreased in IBD patients compared with their healthy co-twins. Compared with healthy twins, IBD patients shared fewer clonotypes with other individuals, and the difference was most pronounced in patients with signs of disease activity. Concordant and discordant twins showed no difference in repertoire similarity, possibly because of limited statistical power.

A note on this clonotype: The antigen it recognizes is unknown.

Sequences LGHDT (CDR1) and YNNKEL (CDR2) are obtained from the germline V gene (reference sequence). The CDR3 holds 14 amino acids from the cysteine to the phenylalanine. The DNA sequence is not available. Sequencing used blood. This receptor chain uses TRBV3-1 and TRBJ2-5; TCRdb outputs TRBD1, but without DNA this stays unchecked. The TCR was taken from a human donor with ulcerative colitis or Crohn's disease, or a healthy co-twin of an affected twin (not recorded which). The CDR3 reads as follows: CASSRTGRYETQYF.